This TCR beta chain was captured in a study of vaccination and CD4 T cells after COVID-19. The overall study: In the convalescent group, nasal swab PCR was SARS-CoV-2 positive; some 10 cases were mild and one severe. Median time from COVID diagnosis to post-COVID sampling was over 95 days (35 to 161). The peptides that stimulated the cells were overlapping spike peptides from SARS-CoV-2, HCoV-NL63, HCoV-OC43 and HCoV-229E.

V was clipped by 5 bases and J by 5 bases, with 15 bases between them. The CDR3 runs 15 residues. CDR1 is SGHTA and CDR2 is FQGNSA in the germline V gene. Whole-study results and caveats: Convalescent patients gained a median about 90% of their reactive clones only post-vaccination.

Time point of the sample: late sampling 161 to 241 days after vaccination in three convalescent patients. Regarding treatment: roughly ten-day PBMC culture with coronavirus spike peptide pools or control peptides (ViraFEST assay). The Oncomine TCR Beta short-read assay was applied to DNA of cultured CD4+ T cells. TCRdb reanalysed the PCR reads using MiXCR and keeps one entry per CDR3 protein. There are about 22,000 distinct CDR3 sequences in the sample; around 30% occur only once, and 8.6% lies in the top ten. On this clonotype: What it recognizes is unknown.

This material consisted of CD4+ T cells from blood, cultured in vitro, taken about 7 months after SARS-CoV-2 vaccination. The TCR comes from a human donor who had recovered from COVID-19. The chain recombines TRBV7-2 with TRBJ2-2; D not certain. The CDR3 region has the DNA TGTGCCAGCAGCCCCAACCCGATCGGGACCGGGGAGCTGTTTTTT. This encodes CASSPNPIGTGELFF.